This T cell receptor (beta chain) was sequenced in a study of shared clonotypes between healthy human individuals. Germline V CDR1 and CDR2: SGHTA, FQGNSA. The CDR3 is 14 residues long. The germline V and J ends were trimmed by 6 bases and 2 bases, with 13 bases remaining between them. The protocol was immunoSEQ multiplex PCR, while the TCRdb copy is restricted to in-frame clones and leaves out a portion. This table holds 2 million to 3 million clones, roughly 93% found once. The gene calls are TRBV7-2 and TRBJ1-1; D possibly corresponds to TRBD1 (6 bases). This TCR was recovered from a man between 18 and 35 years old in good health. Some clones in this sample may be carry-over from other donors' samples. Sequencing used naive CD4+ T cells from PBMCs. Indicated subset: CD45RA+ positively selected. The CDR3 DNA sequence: TGTGCCAGCAGTTCGAAGGGGGTTAACACTGAAGCTTTCTTT. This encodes CASSSKGVNTEAFF.